Listed below are T cell receptor beta chains from one sample, sequenced in a study of T cells in Graves' hyperthyroidism and ophthalmopathy. TCRdb called the multiplex PCR reads again in MiXCR, with one record for every CDR3 protein. The data contain some 570,000 distinct CDR3 sequences, 12% to 15% of them singletons. The sequenced sample was blood. Receptors were obtained from a woman aged 18 to 35 with Graves' ophthalmopathy. The CDR3 runs from the conserved cysteine through the conserved F or W. A D gene is named only where the DNA matches it firmly. Size tells how often a clone was seen (once, few, many) or the class of an expanded clone, and some rows leave it out.

clone_size	v_call	j_call	d_call	cdr3_aa	cdr3_nt
.	TRBV7-9	TRBJ2-7	TRBD1	CANRSGTENYEQYF	TGTGCCAACAGGTCCGGGACAGAGAATTACGAGCAGTACTTC
.	TRBV20-1	TRBJ2-1	TRBD2	CSASVQREPVDEQFF	TGCAGTGCTAGTGTACAGCGGGAGCCGGTTGATGAGCAGTTCTTC
many	TRBV3-1	TRBJ2-1	.	CASSQLLNEQFF	TGTGCCAGCAGCCAACTCCTGAATGAGCAGTTCTTC
many	TRBV27	TRBJ1-5	.	CASSSQGWQPQHF	TGTGCCAGCAGTTCCCAGGGCTGGCAGCCCCAGCATTTT
many	TRBV3-1	TRBJ1-5	.	CANSRTLMGNQPQHF	TGTGCCAACAGCCGGACACTCATGGGCAATCAGCCCCAGCATTTT
many	TRBV7-2	TRBJ2-7	.	CASSFQGPPYEQYF	TGTGCCAGCAGCTTCCAGGGGCCCCCTTACGAGCAGTACTTC
.	TRBV10-3	TRBJ2-6	.	CAIRKGLGYSGANVLTF	TGTGCCATACGGAAGGGGTTGGGGTACTCTGGGGCCAACGTCCTGACTTTC
many	TRBV28	TRBJ1-2	TRBD1	CASSLGTGTGKLYGYTF	TGTGCCAGCAGTTTAGGAACCGGGACAGGGAAACTCTATGGCTACACCTTC
.	TRBV9	TRBJ2-7	.	CASSASAYSYEQYF	TGTGCCAGCAGCGCTAGCGCGTACTCCTACGAGCAGTACTTC
few	TRBV29-1	TRBJ1-2	.	CSVERPGGGGYGYTF	TGCAGCGTTGAAAGGCCGGGCGGAGGGGGCTATGGCTACACCTTC
many	TRBV28	TRBJ1-2	.	CASSSGQYRGGYGYTF	TGTGCCAGCAGTTCCGGACAGTATAGGGGAGGCTATGGCTACACCTTC
many	TRBV6-5	TRBJ2-7	TRBD2	CASSYSASGIEQYF	TGTGCCAGCAGTTACTCAGCTAGCGGGATCGAGCAGTACTTC
.	TRBV28	TRBJ2-1	.	CASSRPGLLQFF	TGTGCCAGCAGCCGACCGGGACTTCTGCAGTTCTTC
many	TRBV7-6	TRBJ2-3	TRBD2	CASSLGLGLAGPDTQYF	TGTGCCAGCAGCTTAGGTCTTGGGCTAGCGGGGCCAGATACGCAGTATTTT
many	TRBV3-1	TRBJ2-5	.	CASSHVEEAGQYF	TGTGCCAGCAGCCACGTCGAGGAGGCAGGCCAGTACTTC
few	TRBV19	TRBJ2-3	TRBD2	CASSRWLAGNTDTQYF	TGTGCCAGTAGCCGGTGGCTAGCGGGAAACACAGATACGCAGTATTTT
many	TRBV18	TRBJ1-1	.	CASSPPTQNTEAFF	TGTGCCAGCTCACCCCCTACGCAGAACACTGAAGCTTTCTTT
many	TRBV2	TRBJ2-3	.	CASSEEQASTDTQYF	TGTGCCAGCAGTGAAGAACAGGCAAGCACAGATACGCAGTATTTT
few	TRBV15	TRBJ2-7	.	CATSGTGDSYEQYF	TGTGCCACCAGCGGCACAGGAGACTCCTACGAGCAGTACTTC
many	TRBV20-1	TRBJ1-1	TRBD1	CSARPGQGANTEAFF	TGCAGTGCTAGGCCAGGACAGGGCGCGAACACTGAAGCTTTCTTT
.	TRBV19	TRBJ2-7	.	CASSMGGGPPNEQYF	TGTGCCAGTAGTATGGGGGGGGGCCCCCCGAATGAGCAGTACTTC
many	TRBV9	TRBJ2-2	.	CASSVGQGGGELFF	TGTGCCAGCAGCGTAGGGCAGGGGGGCGGGGAGCTGTTTTTT
few	TRBV10-3	TRBJ1-5	TRBD1	CAADREGNQPQHF	TGTGCCGCCGACAGGGAGGGCAATCAGCCCCAGCATTTT
few	TRBV20-1	TRBJ1-2	.	CSARDRVGGNYGYTF	TGCAGTGCTAGAGATAGAGTCGGGGGCAACTATGGCTACACCTTC
.	TRBV19	TRBJ1-2	.	CASTIRYTSYGYTF	TGTGCCAGTACCATCAGATACACCTCTTATGGCTACACCTTC
many	TRBV12-3/TRBV12-4	TRBJ2-1	TRBD2	CASSLGTSGRAQFF	TGTGCCAGCAGTTTGGGGACTAGCGGGAGGGCCCAGTTCTTC